Listed below are T cell receptor beta chains from one sample, sequenced in a study of identical twins. TCRdb re-called the 5' RACE reads with MiXCR, one entry per CDR3 protein. Of about 280,000 distinct CDR3 sequences detected, more than 6.5% appear once; the ten largest clones hold more than 2%. These data also featured in a second study, about yellow fever vaccine responses in identical twins.

Sequences were obtained from memory (CD45RO+) T cells sorted from blood. These TCRs come from a woman between 18 and 30 years old in good health. CDR3s include the opening cysteine and the closing phenylalanine or tryptophan. D genes are given only for firm matches. Clone size, where shown, is once, few, many, or a class for clones that have expanded.

>TRBV6-1|TRBJ2-5|TRBD2|NA
CASGLTSGPQETQYF
TGTGCCAGCGGGCTGACTAGCGGGCCGCAAGAGACCCAGTACTTC
>TRBV12-3/TRBV12-4|TRBJ1-1|NA|many
CASSLEGGPEAFF
TGTGCCAGCAGTTTGGAGGGAGGGCCTGAAGCTTTCTTT
>TRBV15|TRBJ1-5|NA|many
CATSAQGSQPQHF
TGTGCCACCTCTGCACAGGGCAGTCAGCCCCAGCATTTT
>TRBV7-2|TRBJ2-1|NA|few
CASSLQTGRAQFF
TGTGCCAGCAGCTTGCAGACTGGGAGAGCACAGTTCTTC
>TRBV5-1|TRBJ1-1|TRBD1|many
CASSISGTAVEAFF
TGCGCCAGCAGCATCTCCGGGACAGCGGTTGAAGCTTTCTTT
>TRBV25-1|TRBJ2-1|NA|NA
CASSAPGTSKFF
TGTGCCAGCAGTGCCCCCGGGACGTCGAAGTTCTTC
>TRBV12-3/TRBV12-4|TRBJ2-1|NA|few
CASSLVHNEQFF
TGTGCCAGCAGTCTTGTGCACAATGAGCAGTTCTTC
>TRBV12-3/TRBV12-4|TRBJ2-3|TRBD2|NA
CASSYSGGGRDTQYF
TGTGCCAGCAGTTATAGCGGGGGGGGCCGGGATACGCAGTATTTT
>TRBV27|TRBJ2-2|NA|NA
CASSPLPSDSNLNKDTGELFF
TGTGCCAGCAGTCCACTGCCATCGGACAGCAATTTAAACAAAGACACCGGGGAGCTGTTTTTT
>TRBV12-3/TRBV12-4|TRBJ2-2|NA|few
CASSLAGGGGELFF
TGTGCCAGCAGTTTAGCAGGGGGAGGCGGGGAGCTGTTTTTT
>TRBV19|TRBJ2-1|NA|NA
CASSIRRANEQFF
TGTGCCAGTAGTATAAGGAGGGCCAATGAGCAGTTCTTC
>TRBV6-1|TRBJ2-3|TRBD2|few
CASSTAGGLTDTQYF
TGTGCCAGCAGTACGGCGGGGGGCCTCACAGATACGCAGTATTTT
>TRBV5-1|TRBJ2-2|NA|NA
CASTDGSIGELFF
TGCGCCAGCACGGACGGGAGCATCGGGGAGCTGTTTTTT
>TRBV12-3/TRBV12-4|TRBJ1-1|NA|many
CASSLGLAEAFF
TGTGCCAGCAGTTTGGGGCTGGCTGAAGCTTTCTTT
>TRBV24-1|TRBJ1-6|TRBD1|NA
CATIRQGVTSYNSPLHF
TGTGCCACCATCCGACAGGGGGTCACCTCCTATAATTCACCCCTCCACTTT
>TRBV28|TRBJ1-5|NA|NA
CASSFSDTGNQPQHF
TGTGCCAGCAGTTTTTCCGACACCGGCAATCAGCCCCAGCATTTT
>TRBV6-5|TRBJ1-6|NA|many
CASSYPTGTERSPLHF
TGTGCCAGCAGTTACCCGACCGGGACGGAGAGATCACCCCTCCACTTT
>TRBV11-2|TRBJ2-5|NA|NA
CASSLIEETQYF
TGTGCCAGCAGCTTAATTGAAGAGACCCAGTACTTC
>TRBV28|TRBJ2-4|NA|NA
CASSFSGTLQNIQYF
TGTGCCAGCAGTTTCTCCGGGACTCTCCAAAACATTCAGTACTTC
>TRBV28|TRBJ2-1|TRBD1|few
CASKTGGLEQFF
TGTGCCAGCAAGACAGGGGGCCTTGAGCAGTTCTTC
>TRBV7-2|TRBJ2-7|TRBD1|few
CASSAGTEHYEQYF
TGTGCCAGCAGCGCCGGGACAGAGCACTACGAGCAGTACTTC
>TRBV19|TRBJ2-3|TRBD1|few
CASSTGDRGTQYF
TGTGCCAGTAGTACTGGGGACAGGGGGACGCAGTATTTT
>TRBV27|TRBJ1-4|TRBD1|few
CASSPRGPYEKLFF
TGTGCCAGCAGTCCCAGGGGGCCGTATGAAAAACTGTTTTTT
>TRBV5-1|TRBJ2-1|NA|NA
CASSLAGLNTGGEQFF
TGCGCCAGCAGCTTGGCCGGACTCAACACCGGGGGTGAGCAGTTCTTC
>TRBV6-2/TRBV6-3|TRBJ2-3|TRBD2|few
CASSTGLASPSTDTQYF
TGTGCCAGCAGTACCGGACTAGCGAGTCCTAGCACAGATACGCAGTATTTT
>TRBV20-1|TRBJ2-1|NA|few
CSARWGGAGYNEQFF
TGCAGTGCTAGATGGGGCGGGGCGGGATACAATGAGCAGTTCTTC
>TRBV2|TRBJ1-4|NA|few
CASRLRTANEKLFF
TGTGCCAGCAGGCTCCGGACAGCGAATGAAAAACTGTTTTTT
>TRBV29-1|TRBJ1-1|TRBD1|NA
CSVGGDRNTEAFF
TGCAGCGTCGGGGGGGACAGGAACACTGAAGCTTTCTTT
>TRBV23-1|TRBJ2-6|TRBD1|NA
CASSLPGQPSGANVLTF
TGCGCCAGCAGTCTCCCGGGACAGCCCTCTGGGGCCAACGTCCTGACTTTC
>TRBV29-1|TRBJ1-3|NA|NA
CSAYIGNTIYF
TGCAGCGCCTATATTGGAAACACCATATATTTT
>TRBV7-7|TRBJ2-7|NA|NA
CASSPDSMGEQYF
TGTGCCAGCAGCCCGGACTCGATGGGGGAGCAGTACTTC
>TRBV3-1|TRBJ1-1|TRBD1|NA
CASSHLGQGSSDAFF
TGTGCCAGCAGCCATTTGGGACAGGGGAGTTCAGACGCTTTCTTT
>TRBV3-1|TRBJ2-1|TRBD2|many
CASSLGTTNEQFF
TGTGCCAGCAGCCTCGGGACTACCAATGAGCAGTTCTTC
>TRBV20-1|TRBJ2-3|TRBD2|few
CSAREALAGDTDTQYF
TGCAGTGCTAGAGAGGCCCTTGCGGGGGACACAGATACGCAGTATTTT
>TRBV12-3/TRBV12-4|TRBJ1-3|TRBD1|few
CASRFLTGGGNTIYF
TGTGCCAGCAGATTTCTGACAGGGGGCGGAAACACCATATATTTT
>TRBV24-1|TRBJ2-3|NA|many
CATSESGVTDTQYF
TGTGCCACCAGTGAGTCAGGAGTCACAGATACGCAGTATTTT
>TRBV20-1|TRBJ2-1|NA|NA
CSAPTRINEQFF
TGCAGTGCTCCTACTAGAATCAATGAGCAGTTCTTC
>TRBV11-2|TRBJ1-2|TRBD1|many
CASSESGQGFLYGYTF
TGTGCCAGCAGCGAATCGGGACAGGGTTTTCTCTATGGCTACACCTTC
>TRBV3-1|TRBJ2-5|NA|many
CASSHEGRETQYF
TGTGCCAGCAGCCACGAGGGCCGGGAGACCCAGTACTTC
>TRBV12-3/TRBV12-4|TRBJ2-3|TRBD2|few
CASSLEAAGGVDTQYF
TGTGCCAGCAGTTTAGAGGCAGCGGGGGGCGTTGATACGCAGTATTTT
>TRBV20-1|TRBJ1-5|NA|NA
CSVYSIYSNQPQHF
TGCAGTGTGTACAGCATATATAGCAATCAGCCCCAGCATTTT
>TRBV28|TRBJ2-2|TRBD2|many
CASSFGTRDTGELFF
TGTGCCAGCAGTTTTGGGACTAGGGACACCGGGGAGCTGTTTTTT
>TRBV10-3|TRBJ2-3|NA|NA
CAISPRTGTDTQYF
TGTGCCATCAGTCCTAGGACGGGCACAGATACGCAGTATTTT
>TRBV15|TRBJ1-4|NA|many
CATSRANMPNEKLFF
TGTGCCACCAGCAGAGCAAATATGCCTAATGAAAAACTGTTTTTT
>TRBV6-4|TRBJ2-5|TRBD1|few
CASSDRWGGTGGMSKRETQYF
TGTGCCAGCAGTGATCGTTGGGGGGGGACAGGGGGTATGTCGAAGCGAGAGACCCAGTACTTC